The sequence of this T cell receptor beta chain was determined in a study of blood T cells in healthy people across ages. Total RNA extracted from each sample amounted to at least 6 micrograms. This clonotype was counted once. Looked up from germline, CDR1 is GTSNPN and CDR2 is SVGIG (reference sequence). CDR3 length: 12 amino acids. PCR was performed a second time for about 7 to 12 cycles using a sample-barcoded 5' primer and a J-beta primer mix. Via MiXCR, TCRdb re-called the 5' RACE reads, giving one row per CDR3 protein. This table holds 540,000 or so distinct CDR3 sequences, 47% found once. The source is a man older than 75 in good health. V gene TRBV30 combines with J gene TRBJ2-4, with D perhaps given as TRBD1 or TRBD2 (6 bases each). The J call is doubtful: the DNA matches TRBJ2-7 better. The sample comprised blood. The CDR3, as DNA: TGTGCCTGTAGGGGGGATATCAACGAGCAGTACTTC. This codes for CACRGDINEQYF.